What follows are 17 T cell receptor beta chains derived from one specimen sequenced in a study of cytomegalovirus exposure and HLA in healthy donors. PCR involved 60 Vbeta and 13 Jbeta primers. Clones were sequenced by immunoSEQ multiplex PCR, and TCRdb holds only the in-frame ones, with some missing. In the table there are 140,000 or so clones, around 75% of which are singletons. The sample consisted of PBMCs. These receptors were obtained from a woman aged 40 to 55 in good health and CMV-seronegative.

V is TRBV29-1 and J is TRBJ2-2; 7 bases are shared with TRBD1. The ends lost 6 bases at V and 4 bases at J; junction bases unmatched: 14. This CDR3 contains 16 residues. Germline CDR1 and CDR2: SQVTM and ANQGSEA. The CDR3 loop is CSVGQLRAMSTGELFF. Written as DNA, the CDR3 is TGCAGCGTGGGACAGCTTCGTGCGATGAGCACCGGGGAGCTGTTTTTT.

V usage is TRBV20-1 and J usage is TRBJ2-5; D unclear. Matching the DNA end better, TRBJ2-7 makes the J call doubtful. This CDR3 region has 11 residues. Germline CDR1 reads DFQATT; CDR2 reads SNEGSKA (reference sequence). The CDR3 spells CSAITLSEQYF. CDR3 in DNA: TGCAGTGCTATTACCCTAAGCGAGCAGTACTTC.

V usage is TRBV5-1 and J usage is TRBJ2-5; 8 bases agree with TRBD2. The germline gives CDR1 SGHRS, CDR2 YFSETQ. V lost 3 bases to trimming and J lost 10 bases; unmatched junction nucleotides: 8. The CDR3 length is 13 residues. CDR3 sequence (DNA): TGCGCCAGCAGCTACGGGGGGGCCGAGGGCCAGTACTTC. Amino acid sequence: CASSYGGAEGQYF.

Here the CDR3 reads CASSSGLAGTNEQFF. DNA of the CDR3: TGTGCCAGCAGTTCGGGACTAGCGGGAACCAATGAGCAGTTCTTC. V and J are TRBV27 and TRBJ2-1; 13 bases are shared with TRBD2. The CDR3 is 15 amino acids. Trimming removed 4 bases from V and 6 bases from J; junction bases left unmatched: 3. CDR1 and CDR2 from the germline V gene are MNHEY and SMNVEV (reference sequence).

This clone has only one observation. The DNA of the CDR3 is TGTGCCAGCAGCGAAGGAGTGGCAGGGAATAATGAGCAGTTCTTC. This codes for CASSEGVAGNNEQFF. The chain carries TRBV11-3 and TRBJ2-1; a possible D gene is TRBD1 (5 bases). The CDR3 is 15 amino acids. Per germline, CDR1 SGHNT and CDR2 YENEEA. Trimming shortened V by 5 bases and J by 7 bases, and 18 bases separated the two germline ends. The full variable domain, rest sourced from reference TRBV11-3 and TRBJ2-1, is EAGVVQSPRYKIIEKKQPVAFWCNPISGHNTLYWYLQNLGQGPELLIRYENEEAVDDSQLPKDRFSAERLKGVDSTLKIQPAELGDSAVYLCASSEGVAGNNEQFFGPGTRLTVL.

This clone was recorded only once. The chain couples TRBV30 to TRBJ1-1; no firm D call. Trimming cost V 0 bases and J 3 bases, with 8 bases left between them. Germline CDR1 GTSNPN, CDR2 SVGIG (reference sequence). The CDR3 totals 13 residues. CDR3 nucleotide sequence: TGTGCCTGGAGTGTACCGGGAGACACTGAAGCTTTCTTT. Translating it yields CAWSVPGDTEAFF.

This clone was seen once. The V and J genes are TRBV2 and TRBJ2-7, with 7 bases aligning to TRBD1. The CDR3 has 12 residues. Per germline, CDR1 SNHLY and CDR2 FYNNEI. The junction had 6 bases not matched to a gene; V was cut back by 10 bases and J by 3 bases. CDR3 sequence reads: CATKGTDYEQYF. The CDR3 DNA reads TGTGCCACCAAAGGGACAGACTACGAGCAGTACTTC.

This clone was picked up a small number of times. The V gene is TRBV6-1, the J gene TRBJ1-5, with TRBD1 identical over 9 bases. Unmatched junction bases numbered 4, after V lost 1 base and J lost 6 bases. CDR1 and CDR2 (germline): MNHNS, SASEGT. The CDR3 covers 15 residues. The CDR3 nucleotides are TGTGCCAGCAGTGAAGGGACAGGGGAAACTCAGCCCCAGCATTTT. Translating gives CASSEGTGETQPQHF.

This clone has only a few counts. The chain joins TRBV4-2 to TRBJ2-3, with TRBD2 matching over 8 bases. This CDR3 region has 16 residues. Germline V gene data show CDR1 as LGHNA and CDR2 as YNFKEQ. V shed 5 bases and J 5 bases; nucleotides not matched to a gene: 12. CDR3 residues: CASSAQRGPTQDTQYF. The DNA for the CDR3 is TGTGCCAGCAGCGCTCAGCGGGGGCCGACACAAGATACGCAGTATTTT.

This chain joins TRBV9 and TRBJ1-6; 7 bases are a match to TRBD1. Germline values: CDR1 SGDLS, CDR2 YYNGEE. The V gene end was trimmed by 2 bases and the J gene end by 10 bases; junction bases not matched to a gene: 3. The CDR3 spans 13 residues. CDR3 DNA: TGTGCCAGCAGCGTCACAGGGGACTCACCCCTCCACTTT. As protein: CASSVTGDSPLHF.

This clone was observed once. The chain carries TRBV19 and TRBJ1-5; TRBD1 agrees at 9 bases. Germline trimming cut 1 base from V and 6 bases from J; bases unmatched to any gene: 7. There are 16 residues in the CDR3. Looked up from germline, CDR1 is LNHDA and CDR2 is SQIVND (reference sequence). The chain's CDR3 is CASSIVQGARGQPQHF. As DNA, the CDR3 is TGTGCCAGTAGTATAGTACAGGGGGCGAGGGGTCAGCCCCAGCATTTT.

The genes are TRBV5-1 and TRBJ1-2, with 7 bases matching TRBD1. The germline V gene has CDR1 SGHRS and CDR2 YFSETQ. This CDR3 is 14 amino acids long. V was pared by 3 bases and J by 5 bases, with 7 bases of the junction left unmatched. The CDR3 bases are TGCGCCAGCAGCTCAAGACAGGGACCTTATGGCTACACCTTC. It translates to CASSSRQGPYGYTF.

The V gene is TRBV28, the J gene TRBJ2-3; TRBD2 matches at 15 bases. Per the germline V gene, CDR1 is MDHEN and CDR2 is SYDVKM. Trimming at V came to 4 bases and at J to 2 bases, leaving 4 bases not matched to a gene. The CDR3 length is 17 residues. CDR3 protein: CASSSGTSGRNTDTQYF. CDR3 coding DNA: TGTGCCAGCAGTTCCGGGACTAGCGGGAGGAACACAGATACGCAGTATTTT.

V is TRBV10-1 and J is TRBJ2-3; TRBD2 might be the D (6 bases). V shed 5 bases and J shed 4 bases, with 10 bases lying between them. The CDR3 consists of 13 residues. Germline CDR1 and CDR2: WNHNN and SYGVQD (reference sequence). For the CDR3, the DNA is TGCGCCAGCAGTATGAGCGGGTCAGATACGCAGTATTTT. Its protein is CASSMSGSDTQYF.

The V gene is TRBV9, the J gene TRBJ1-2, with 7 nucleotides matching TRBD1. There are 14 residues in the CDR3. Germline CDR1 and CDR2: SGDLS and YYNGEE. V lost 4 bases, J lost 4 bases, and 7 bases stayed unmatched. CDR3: CASSQGGGSYGYTF. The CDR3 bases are TGTGCCAGCAGCCAAGGAGGGGGCTCCTATGGCTACACCTTC.

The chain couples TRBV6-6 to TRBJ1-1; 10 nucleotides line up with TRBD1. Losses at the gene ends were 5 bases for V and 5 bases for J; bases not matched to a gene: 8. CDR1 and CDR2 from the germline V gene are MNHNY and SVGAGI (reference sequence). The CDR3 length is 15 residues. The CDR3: CASSVPGQGGTEAFF. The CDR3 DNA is TGTGCCAGCAGTGTACCCGGACAGGGGGGTACTGAAGCTTTCTTT.

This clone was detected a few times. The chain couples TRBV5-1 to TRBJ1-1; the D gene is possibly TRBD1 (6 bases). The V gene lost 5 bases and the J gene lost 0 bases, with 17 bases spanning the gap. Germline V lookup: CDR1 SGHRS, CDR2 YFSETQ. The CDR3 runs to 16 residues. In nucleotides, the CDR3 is TGCGCCAGCAGGAAGGACAGTTCAACTGTGAACACTGAAGCTTTCTTT. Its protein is CASRKDSSTVNTEAFF.